The entry below describes one T cell receptor beta chain. The data belong to a study of blood T cell repertoires in COVID-19. Some clones are missing from TCRdb's copy, which holds only in-frame ones; the method was immunoSEQ multiplex PCR. In the table there are roughly 130,000 clones, around 76% of which are singletons. V dropped 2 bases and J dropped 8 bases, with 5 bases sitting between them. This CDR3 is built from 12 residues. In germline, CDR1 is SGHDT, CDR2 YYEEEE. The chain links TRBV5-6 to TRBJ1-6, with D unclear. The clonotype was recovered from a man at least 80 years old with acute or convalescent COVID-19. Sequencing was carried out using peripheral blood. As DNA, the CDR3 is TGTGCCAGCAGCTTAATAGATTCACCCCTCCACTTT. It yields the protein CASSLIDSPLHF.